Listed here is a single TCR beta chain. This sample was included in a study of T cell responses to AZD1222 COVID-19 vaccine. Study details: Pooled together were second doses at about 4 or about 12 weeks.

Germline trimming cut 5 bases from V and 5 bases from J; bases unmatched to any gene: 9. The CDR3 has 15 residues. Germline CDR1 reads SGHVS; CDR2 reads FQNEAQ. TCRdb keeps only in-frame clones here, not all; method: immunoSEQ multiplex PCR. This sample has roughly 80,000 clones, with 90% found just once. The clonotype was recovered from an adult in good health. Sequencing was performed on peripheral blood, taken on day 0 of AZD1222 vaccination. The chain is built from TRBV7-8 and TRBJ1-1; 9 bases are a match to TRBD1. CDR3 residues: CASSKNRGRETEAFF. CDR3 DNA: TGTGCCAGCAGCAAAAACAGGGGGCGGGAAACTGAAGCTTTCTTT.